This T cell receptor (beta chain) was recovered during a study of T cell responses to AZD1222 COVID-19 vaccine. Findings and caveats of the study: Donors were mostly white British, more females; clonal diversity possibly underestimated. Repertoire sampling happened only post peak T cell response.

The CDR3 covers 13 residues. Germline CDR1 MGHRA, CDR2 YSYEKL. The trim removed 6 bases at V and 6 bases at J, leaving 3 bases unmatched. As concerns this clone: Its antigen is unknown.

Measured with immunoSEQ multiplex PCR; TCRdb has only the in-frame clones, and not every one. The sample shows roughly 100,000 clones, around 90% of them seen only once. The sequences come from peripheral blood, collected on day 0 of AZD1222 vaccination. The TCR comes from an adult in good health. This sequence joins TRBV4-1 and TRBJ2-1, with TRBD2 matching 9 bases. The CDR3 spells CASRGGLANEQFF. The CDR3 nucleotides are TGCGCCAGCAGGGGGGGACTAGCCAATGAGCAGTTCTTC.